Each of the 22 T cell receptor beta chains below was sequenced from the same sample in a study of cytomegalovirus exposure and HLA in healthy donors. The PCR ran on 60 Vbeta and 13 Jbeta primers. TCRdb's copy holds only in-frame clones and misses some; the assay was immunoSEQ multiplex PCR. The sample carries around 100,000 clones, 67% recorded once. Specimen: PBMCs. The receptors here all came from a man between 18 and 35 years old in good health and CMV-seropositive.

This chain links TRBV7-6 with TRBJ2-5, with D possibly being TRBD1 (5 bases). Germline V gene data show CDR1 as SGHVS and CDR2 as FNYEAQ. The CDR3 has 13 residues. V shed 4 bases and J shed 5 bases, with 11 bases lying between them. CDR3 sequence (DNA): TGTGCCAGCAGCTCTCAGGGATTTGAGACCCAGTACTTC. It codes for CASSSQGFETQYF.

The chain combines TRBV6-5 with TRBJ1-5; TRBD1 aligns across 8 bases. Unmatched junction bases numbered 6, after V lost 4 bases and J lost 4 bases. This CDR3 has 15 amino acids. Germline CDR1 is MNHEY and CDR2 is SVGAGI. CDR3 bases: TGTGCCAGCAGTTTGCAGCAGGGGGCAAATCAGCCCCAGCATTTT. The encoded protein is CASSLQQGANQPQHF.

V is TRBV13 and J is TRBJ2-1, with D unresolved. The length of the CDR3 is 16 residues. Deletions cut 2 bases from V and 0 bases from J, with 11 bases between. Germline loops: CDR1 PRHDT, CDR2 FYEKMQ (reference sequence). The CDR3 region has the DNA TGTGCCAGCAGCTTATTGGTGAGCCCCTCCTACAATGAGCAGTTCTTC. Translating gives CASSLLVSPSYNEQFF.

CDR3 in DNA: TGTGCCAGCAGTGACCTTGGACTAGCGGGTTACGAGCAGTACGTC. This gives the protein CASSDLGLAGYEQYV. The chain carries TRBV6-4 and TRBJ2-7; 11 bases agree with TRBD2. Germline loops: CDR1 MRHNA, CDR2 SNTAGT. V gave up 2 bases and J gave up 4 bases; unmatched junction bases: 4. This CDR3 region has 15 residues.

The chain combines TRBV6-5 with TRBJ1-6; a weak D match, TRBD1 (6 bases). The CDR3 runs to 15 residues. V was shortened by 4 bases and J by 13 bases, with 20 bases between the two germline ends. The V gene's germline CDR1 is MNHEY and CDR2 SVGAGI. The chain's CDR3 is CASSSEVRTAGPLHF. In nucleotides, the CDR3 is TGTGCCAGCAGTTCTGAAGTTAGGACAGCGGGGCCCCTCCACTTT.

The chain combines TRBV7-7 with TRBJ2-2; maybe TRBD2 (6 bases). The germline gives CDR1 SSHAT, CDR2 FNYEAQ (reference sequence). This CDR3 contains 15 residues. Trimming shortened V by 5 bases and J by 3 bases, and 13 bases separated the two germline ends. The CDR3 here is CASSPRGTDTGELFF. The CDR3 DNA is TGTGCCAGCAGCCCCCGGGGGACCGACACCGGGGAGCTGTTTTTT.

This clone was observed a few times. The CDR3 sequence: CAISESAGRYYGYTF. The CDR3 DNA is TGTGCCATCAGTGAGTCGGCGGGGCGGTACTATGGCTACACCTTC. The rearrangement joins TRBV10-3 to TRBJ1-2, with TRBD1 as a possible D gene (5 bases). CDR1 is ENHRY and CDR2 is SYGVKD in the germline V gene. V was cut by 0 bases and J by 3 bases, with 11 bases left in between. This CDR3 is built from 15 residues.

The rearrangement joins TRBV19 to TRBJ1-5; possibly TRBD1 for D (6 bases). Trimming shortened V by 1 base and J by 7 bases, and 14 bases separated the two germline ends. The CDR3 is made up of 15 amino acids. The V gene's germline CDR1 is LNHDA and CDR2 SQIVND (reference sequence). The CDR3 DNA sequence: TGTGCCAGTAGTATAGGGGGGCCTTCCTCCCAGCCCCAGCATTTT. It is translated as CASSIGGPSSQPQHF.

V gene TRBV5-1 combines with J gene TRBJ2-5, with 7 bases fitting TRBD1. Germline V gives CDR1 SGHRS, CDR2 YFSETQ. The CDR3 totals 12 residues. J was trimmed by 7 bases and V by 4 bases; bases with no gene match: 4. The CDR3 region has the DNA TGCGCCAGCAGCGGGACAGCCGGGACCCAGTACTTC. This encodes CASSGTAGTQYF.

The V and J genes are TRBV6-6 and TRBJ1-5; D might be TRBD1 (5 bases). CDR1 is MNHNY and CDR2 is SVGAGI in the germline V gene (reference sequence). This CDR3 contains 12 residues. With 7 bases removed from V and 7 bases from J, the gap between germline ends came to 11 bases. The CDR3 is CASTTQGQPQHF. In DNA form, the CDR3 reads TGTGCCAGCACTACCCAGGGCCAGCCCCAGCATTTT.

The rearrangement uses TRBV6-5 and TRBJ2-1; D is uncertain. From germline, CDR1 is MNHEY and CDR2 SVGAGI. Trimming stripped 0 bases from V and 7 bases from J, with 10 bases between. CDR3 length equals 14 residues. The CDR3 nucleotides are TGTGCCAGCAGTTACTCCCAAAGAGTTAATGAGCAGTTCTTC. It specifies CASSYSQRVNEQFF.

This chain connects TRBV5-1 to TRBJ2-5; 9 nucleotides agree with TRBD2. This CDR3 has 13 amino acids. The trim removed 6 bases at V and 2 bases at J, leaving 2 bases unmatched. Looked up from germline, CDR1 is SGHRS and CDR2 is YFSETQ. The CDR3, as DNA: TGCGCCAGCACCAGCGGGGGGCAAGAGACCCAGTACTTC. This codes for CASTSGGQETQYF.

There are a few counts of this clone. V and J are TRBV5-6 and TRBJ2-1, with D maybe TRBD1 (6 bases). CDR3 size: 15 residues. Trimming removed 1 base from V and 4 bases from J, with 12 bases in between. CDR1 and CDR2 from the germline V gene are SGHDT and YYEEEE. The CDR3 loop is CASSLTGYKYNEQFF. DNA for the CDR3: TGTGCCAGCAGCTTGACAGGGTATAAGTACAATGAGCAGTTCTTC.

This clone was counted only a few times. This chain joins TRBV6-5 and TRBJ2-3, with D possibly matching TRBD1 (5 bases). The ends were cut back, 4 bases at V and 2 bases at J, with 7 bases in the middle. Germline V lookup: CDR1 MNHEY, CDR2 SVGAGI. The CDR3 extends over 13 amino acids. The CDR3 region has the DNA TGTGCCAGCAGTTCGACAGTCACAGATACGCAGTATTTT. As protein: CASSSTVTDTQYF.

The V call is TRBV6-1, the J call TRBJ2-4; a weak D match, TRBD2 (5 bases). Trimming left V 8 bases short and J 7 bases short, with 15 bases between. Per germline, CDR1 MNHNS and CDR2 SASEGT. CDR3 size: 13 residues. This CDR3 reads CASRRSGFNIQYF. In DNA form, the CDR3 reads TGTGCCAGCCGCAGGTCGGGGTTCAACATTCAGTACTTC.

This clone was seen a few times. The chain recombines TRBV6-1 with TRBJ1-3; no reliable D call. The CDR3 has 12 amino acids. Germline assignment: CDR1 MNHNS and CDR2 SASEGT. V was pared by 6 bases and J by 4 bases, with 7 bases between. The CDR3 protein is CASRSFGNTIYF. In DNA, the CDR3 is TGTGCCAGCAGGAGTTTCGGAAACACCATATATTTT.

This clone was counted between two and nine times. This chain links TRBV6-1 with TRBJ1-1; 7 bases agree with TRBD1. In germline, CDR1 is MNHNS, CDR2 SASEGT. With V trimmed by 5 bases and J by 4 bases, 10 bases remained unmatched. CDR3 length: 15 residues. The CDR3 DNA follows: TGTGCCAGCAGTCATCGACAGGGACGGGGCACTGAAGCTTTCTTT. Translation gives CASSHRQGRGTEAFF.

V and J are TRBV5-4 and TRBJ1-5; TRBD1 matches at 8 bases. V was pared by 4 bases and J by 3 bases, with 6 bases of the junction left unmatched. Germline V gives CDR1 SGHNT, CDR2 YYREEE (reference sequence). This CDR3 contains 15 residues. Here the CDR3 DNA reads TGTGCCAGCAGCCTTGGGACAGGCACCAATCAGCCCCAGCATTTT. This translates into CASSLGTGTNQPQHF.

V usage is TRBV6-6 and J usage is TRBJ1-6, with TRBD1 identical over 9 bases. The CDR3 contains 15 residues. Germline V gene sequence: CDR1 MNHNY, CDR2 SVGAGI (reference sequence). V shed 6 bases, J shed 9 bases, and the junction held 9 bases outside the gene matches. The CDR3, as DNA: TGTGCCAGCAGCAACCCGGGACAGGGTATTTCACCCCTCCACTTT. Translating it yields CASSNPGQGISPLHF.

V gene TRBV7-8 combines with J gene TRBJ2-1; 9 positions match TRBD2. The CDR3 is 16 amino acids. V gave up 1 base and J gave up 9 bases; unmatched junction bases: 10. CDR1 is SGHVS and CDR2 is FQNEAQ in the germline V gene. DNA for the CDR3: TGTGCCAGCAGCTTAGTAGTGCTAGCGGGGATTTCTGAGCAGTTCTTC. Protein: CASSLVVLAGISEQFF. Supplemented by reference TRBV7-8 and TRBJ2-1, the full variable domain reads GAGVSQSPRYKVAKRGQDVALRCDPISGHVSLFWYQQALGQGPEFLTYFQNEAQLDKSGLPSDRFFAERPEGSVSTLKIQRTQQEDSAVYLCASSLVVLAGISEQFFGPGTRLTVL.

This sequence joins TRBV20-1 and TRBJ1-2; D is unresolved. The CDR3 covers 10 residues. CDR1 and CDR2 from the germline V gene are DFQATT and SNEGSKA (reference sequence). Trimming cost V 3 bases and J 7 bases, with 6 bases left between them. DNA for the CDR3: TGCAGTGCTAGCCCTCCTGGCTACACCTTC. It encodes CSASPPGYTF.

The chain couples TRBV7-9 to TRBJ1-4, with a tentative D call TRBD1 (5 bases). Trimming cost V 1 base and J 8 bases, with 14 bases left between them. The CDR3 runs to 15 residues. Per the germline V gene, CDR1 is SEHNR and CDR2 is FQNEAQ (reference sequence). CDR3 sequence: CASSLGQHGAEKLFF. The CDR3 DNA follows: TGTGCCAGCAGCTTAGGACAGCACGGTGCCGAAAAACTGTTTTTT.